These 21 T cell receptor beta chains originate from one sample sequenced in a study of response to subunit inactivated influenza vaccine. TCRdb independently ran MiXCR on the RT-PCR reads; one entry per CDR3 protein. The sample records 500,000 to 600,000 distinct CDR3 sequences, around 11% being singletons. Sequences were derived from PBMCs from blood, sampled on the day of vaccination. These receptors were taken from a man over 45 who received an inactivated influenza vaccine.

In its sample, this clonotype was seen many times. V is TRBV7-2 and J is TRBJ2-3; the D is unclear. Germline V gene lookup returns CDR1 SGHTA and CDR2 FQGNSA. V lost 5 bases to trimming and J lost 0 bases, with 9 bases between them. This CDR3 has 14 residues. The CDR3 nucleotides read TGTGCCAGCAGCCCCATGAAGAGCACAGATACGCAGTATTTT. It yields the protein CASSPMKSTDTQYF.

This clonotype came up once. V usage is TRBV4-1 and J usage is TRBJ2-2; a possible D gene is TRBD2 (6 bases). From germline, CDR1 is MGHRA and CDR2 YSYEKL. The germline V and J ends were trimmed by 0 bases and 5 bases, with 13 bases remaining between them. The length of the CDR3 is 16 residues. The CDR3 loop is CASSQERDSPTGELFF. The CDR3 DNA follows: TGCGCCAGCAGCCAAGAACGGGACTCCCCGACCGGGGAGCTGTTTTTT.

This clonotype was seen at least ten times. The V gene is TRBV20-1, the J gene TRBJ1-4; 7 bases align to TRBD1. There are 20 residues in the CDR3. Germline assignment: CDR1 DFQATT and CDR2 SNEGSKA (reference sequence). V gave up 0 bases and J gave up 0 bases; unmatched junction bases: 16. The CDR3 region has the DNA TGCAGTGCTAGAGATCTGTACTCGGGACAGTCGGGAACAACTAATGAAAAACTGTTTTTT. This encodes CSARDLYSGQSGTTNEKLFF.

This clonotype occurred a few times. The chain employs TRBV7-9 and TRBJ2-7, with 13 bases matching TRBD2. The germline V gene encodes CDR1 SEHNR and CDR2 FQNEAQ (reference sequence). J gave up 3 bases and V 5 bases, and 7 bases lay outside the gene matches. The CDR3 runs 16 residues. The CDR3 DNA reads as TGTGCCAGCAGCCCTACTAGCGGGGGGGTTGGCTACGAGCAGTACTTC. Encoded protein: CASSPTSGGVGYEQYF.

V is TRBV12-3 or TRBV12-4 and J is TRBJ2-2; tentative D call: TRBD1 (9 bases). The length of the CDR3 is 15 residues. Trimming removed 10 bases at V and 4 bases at J, with 19 bases between. The CDR3: CAIRGGTGSTGELFF. CDR3 nucleotide sequence: TGTGCCATCCGGGGGGGGACAGGGAGCACCGGGGAGCTGTTTTTT.

The V gene is TRBV7-9, the J gene TRBJ2-7; D might be TRBD1 or TRBD2, each matching 6 bases. V was shortened by 1 base and J by 6 bases, with 16 bases between the two germline ends. Germline CDR1 SEHNR, CDR2 FQNEAQ (reference sequence). The CDR3 is 15 amino acids. The CDR3 nucleotides read TGTGCCAGCAGCTTAGTCGGGGGCTGGACGTCCGAGCAGTACTTC. This encodes CASSLVGGWTSEQYF.

This chain joins TRBV7-5 and TRBJ2-7. TRBV7-5 is a listed pseudogene. The CDR3 is 18 amino acids. In DNA, the CDR3 is TGTAGCCCTGCGCCAGCTGGCAGCAGATCGGGGAACTCCTACGAGCAGTACTTC. As protein: CSPAPAGSRSGNSYEQYF.

The chain combines TRBV5-1 with TRBJ1-2; 7 bases agree with TRBD1. The CDR3 has 14 residues. Trimming took 0 bases from V and 7 from J; bases not matched to a gene: 6. Germline CDR1 is SGHRS and CDR2 is YFSETQ. The CDR3 DNA follows: TGCGCCAGCAGCTTGGCCGGGACAGAGGGTGGCTACACCTTC. Amino acids: CASSLAGTEGGYTF.

The table lists this clonotype with a few counts. This chain links TRBV20-1 with TRBJ2-1; D is ambiguous. The CDR3 consists of 12 residues. CDR1 is DFQATT and CDR2 is SNEGSKA in the germline V gene (reference sequence). The V end was cut by 0 bases, the J end by 5 bases, with 5 bases between. CDR3 coding DNA: TGCAGTGCTAGAGATCCCGACAATGAGCAGTTCTTC. It encodes CSARDPDNEQFF.

Details on this clonotype: A much larger clone lies one base from this, so it may be a read error. Because it lacks the conserved phenylalanine or tryptophan at the end, this CDR3 is likely a read error. The chain is built from TRBV10-3 and TRBJ2-7, with 8 nucleotides matching TRBD1. Germline V gene sequence: CDR1 ENHRY, CDR2 SYGVKD. This CDR3 spans 17 amino acids. Trimming removed 4 bases from V and 1 base from J; junction bases left unmatched: 12. CDR3 sequence reads: CAISVLGDGDRSYEQYL. CDR3 nucleotide sequence: TGTGCCATCAGTGTACTCGGAGACGGGGACAGGTCCTACGAGCAGTACTTA.

This clonotype was seen a handful of times. This rearrangement joins TRBV6-5 to TRBJ1-1; D not certain. V lost 7 bases, J lost 5 bases, and 5 bases lay in between. CDR3 length: 10 amino acids. CDR1 is MNHEY, CDR2 SVGAGI, per germline. CDR3 in DNA: TGTGCCAGCATAGGAACTGAAGCTTTCTTT. This sequence encodes CASIGTEAFF.

This clonotype was counted many times. V gene TRBV4-2 combines with J gene TRBJ2-2; D tentatively fits TRBD1 or TRBD2 (5 bases each). Germline-derived CDR1 and CDR2 are LGHNA and YNFKEQ. Trimming took 4 bases from V and 0 from J, leaving 15 bases between them. The CDR3 runs to 17 residues. The CDR3 reads CASSPRKGRSNTGELFF. In DNA form, the CDR3 reads TGTGCCAGCAGCCCTCGGAAGGGGAGATCGAACACCGGGGAGCTGTTTTTT.

This clonotype was seen a few times. This rearrangement joins TRBV6-2 or TRBV6-3 to TRBJ2-7; 10 bases are shared with TRBD2. The germline V gene has CDR1 MNHEY and CDR2 SVGEGT. The V gene end was trimmed by 6 bases and the J gene end by 5 bases; junction bases not matched to a gene: 13. The CDR3 has 16 residues. The CDR3 is CASSRTLAGGPHEQYF. The CDR3 DNA reads as TGTGCCAGCAGCCGAACTTTAGCGGGGGGCCCCCACGAGCAGTACTTC.

This clonotype was detected ten times or more. This chain uses TRBV5-1 with TRBJ1-1, with unresolved D. The CDR3 loop spans 14 amino acids. The V gene lost 0 bases and the J gene lost 0 bases, with 6 bases spanning the gap. Germline V gives CDR1 SGHRS, CDR2 YFSETQ. CDR3 DNA: TGCGCCAGCAGCTTGGGCACACTGAACACTGAAGCTTTCTTT. It encodes CASSLGTLNTEAFF. Drawing the rest from reference TRBV5-1 and TRBJ1-1, the complete variable domain is KAGVTQTPRYLIKTRGQQVTLSCSPISGHRSVSWYQQTPGQGLQFLFEYFSETQRNKGNFPGRFSGRQFSNSRSEMNVSTLELGDSALYLCASSLGTLNTEAFFGQGTRLTVV.

This clonotype was observed at least ten times. This chain joins TRBV27 and TRBJ2-1, with 9 bases identical to TRBD2. In germline, CDR1 is MNHEY, CDR2 SMNVEV (reference sequence). The J segment lost 5 bases and the V segment lost 3 bases, leaving 5 bases of the junction unmatched. The CDR3 loop spans 15 amino acids. CDR3: CASSFFSGSHNEQFF. The CDR3 DNA reads as TGTGCCAGCAGTTTTTTTAGCGGGAGCCACAATGAGCAGTTCTTC.

Comments on this clonotype: Because the CDR3 is missing its conserved closing phenylalanine or tryptophan, this is likely a read error. The chain is built from TRBV18 and TRBJ2-7; TRBD2 aligns across 15 bases. The V gene end was trimmed by 3 bases and the J gene end by 2 bases; junction bases not matched to a gene: 2. The germline CDR1 and CDR2 sequences are KGHSH and LQKENI. This CDR3 is built from 16 residues. CDR3 amino acids: CASSPGLAGGTYEQYI. CDR3 in DNA: TGTGCCAGCTCACCGGGACTAGCGGGAGGAACCTACGAGCAGTACATC.

This clonotype was recorded a few times. The chain links TRBV6-2 or TRBV6-3 to TRBJ2-1; the match to TRBD1 covers 8 bases. The CDR3 is 18 amino acids. CDR1 is MNHEY and CDR2 is SVGEGT in the germline V gene. Germline trimming cut 6 bases from V and 4 bases from J; bases unmatched to any gene: 17. The CDR3 spells CASSDIPTGGRFYNEQFF. The CDR3 DNA reads TGTGCCAGCAGCGATATCCCCACAGGGGGGAGGTTTTACAATGAGCAGTTCTTC.

This chain connects TRBV20-1 to TRBJ2-7; D may be TRBD1 (6 bases). There are 15 residues in the CDR3. CDR1 is DFQATT and CDR2 is SNEGSKA in the germline V gene (reference sequence). V was pared by 1 base and J by 7 bases, with 20 bases between. CDR3 DNA: TGCAGTGCTAGAGGGAGAACAGGGAGAGTTGAGGAGCAGTACTTC. Residues: CSARGRTGRVEEQYF.

This clonotype turned up a few times. This chain connects TRBV6-5 to TRBJ1-5; 7 nucleotides align to TRBD1. The V gene end was trimmed by 0 bases and the J gene end by 7 bases; junction bases not matched to a gene: 12. CDR3 length: 17 amino acids. The germline gives CDR1 MNHEY, CDR2 SVGAGI. The CDR3 loop reads CASSYSPSQGTDQPQHF. Written as DNA, the CDR3 is TGTGCCAGCAGTTACTCTCCTTCACAGGGGACGGACCAGCCCCAGCATTTT.

This clonotype has just a few counts. V is TRBV3-1 and J is TRBJ2-3; 8 bases align to TRBD1. The ends lost 4 bases at V and 1 base at J; junction bases unmatched: 7. CDR1 LGHDT and CDR2 YNNKEL come from the germline V gene (reference sequence). The CDR3 is made up of 16 amino acids. The CDR3 region has the DNA TGTGCCAGCAGCCCAAAACCGGGACAGGGCACAGATACGCAGTATTTT. Residues: CASSPKPGQGTDTQYF.

In this sample, this clonotype turned up a few times. The chain has TRBV7-9 and TRBJ2-7; the D gene is possibly TRBD2 (5 bases). Deletions cut 6 bases from V and 5 bases from J, with 11 bases between. CDR1 is SEHNR and CDR2 is FQNEAQ in the germline V gene (reference sequence). CDR3 length equals 12 residues. Here the CDR3 DNA reads TGTGCCAGCAGTCCGAACGGGGACGAGCAGTACTTC. It is translated as CASSPNGDEQYF.